The rows below give T cell receptor beta chains drawn from one sample of a study of T cells in Graves' hyperthyroidism and ophthalmopathy. TCRdb itself ran the multiplex PCR reads through MiXCR, one entry per CDR3 protein. This repertoire shows about 600,000 distinct CDR3 sequences, more than 14% found once; its top ten account for under 15%. The sample consisted of blood. Receptors were obtained from a woman aged 45 to 65 with Graves' ophthalmopathy. Each CDR3 is given without its conserved first and last residue. A D gene is named only where the DNA matches it firmly.

V: TRBV9
D: TRBD2
J: TRBJ2-3
CDR3: ASSATGTIDTQY

V: TRBV6-2/TRBV6-3
D: .
J: TRBJ2-1
CDR3: ASSYRVGNEQF

V: TRBV29-1
D: .
J: TRBJ1-1
CDR3: SVERLQKGAEAF

V: TRBV11-3
D: .
J: TRBJ2-7
CDR3: ASSLALLRYEQY

V: TRBV20-1
D: .
J: TRBJ2-1
CDR3: SAREGADEQF

V: TRBV20-1
D: .
J: TRBJ2-1
CDR3: SASRLRDNEQF

V: TRBV19
D: .
J: TRBJ2-1
CDR3: ASSIPAGANEQF

V: TRBV9
D: TRBD2
J: TRBJ2-1
CDR3: ASSVELAANNEQF

V: TRBV30
D: .
J: TRBJ2-1
CDR3: AWSLWTDLREF

V: TRBV4-2
D: .
J: TRBJ1-5
CDR3: ASSLSSLSNQPQH

V: TRBV29-1
D: TRBD2
J: TRBJ2-3
CDR3: SASGMSTDTQY

V: TRBV7-2
D: .
J: TRBJ1-2
CDR3: ASSLGAETQYYGYT

V: TRBV20-1
D: TRBD2
J: TRBJ2-1
CDR3: SARDFSGRARSYNEQF

V: TRBV30
D: .
J: TRBJ2-7
CDR3: AWSHEGDMQY

V: TRBV12-3/TRBV12-4
D: TRBD1
J: TRBJ2-5
CDR3: ASSPSPGQGTSPVQETQY

V: TRBV6-5
D: .
J: TRBJ2-2
CDR3: ASSLILGFRRTAGELF

V: TRBV18
D: .
J: TRBJ1-1
CDR3: ASSAAGARDTEAF

V: TRBV7-2
D: TRBD2
J: TRBJ2-5
CDR3: ASSLVGTSGRAFPETQY

V: TRBV3-1
D: .
J: TRBJ2-7
CDR3: ASAGGATPREQY

V: TRBV29-1
D: .
J: TRBJ1-4
CDR3: SVGLIGGNEKLF

V: TRBV9
D: TRBD2
J: TRBJ2-3
CDR3: ASSVATSGSGTDTQY

V: TRBV20-1
D: TRBD2
J: TRBJ2-7
CDR3: SAFSGNSYEQY